The 2 T cell receptor beta chains presented below share a single source sample, sequenced in a study of response to subunit inactivated influenza vaccine. TCRdb called the RT-PCR reads again in MiXCR, with one record for every CDR3 protein. The sample consists of 150,000 to 200,000 distinct CDR3 sequences, over 9.5% of them appearing once. This same sample was also part of a study on T cells expressing NK-cell markers. As that study records: What made the TCR beta cDNA was 5'RACE template switching with UMIs.

Here the sequenced sample was CD8+ T cells sorted from PBMCs, taken 11 to 12 days after vaccination. These TCRs come from a man in his forties or fifties who received an inactivated influenza vaccine.

On this clonotype itself: A clone one base away is much larger, so this may be a read error. The chain combines TRBV5-5 with TRBJ2-1, with TRBD1 matching over 7 bases. This CDR3 comprises 16 residues. V lost 10 bases, J lost 5 bases, and 18 bases stayed unmatched. Germline loops: CDR1 SGHKS, CDR2 YYEKEE (reference sequence). CDR3 bases: TGTGCCGGCATCGTTCGAGGCGGACAGGCCAACAATGAGCAGTTCTTC. As protein: CAGIVRGGQANNEQFF.

This clonotype appeared a few times. The chain links TRBV6-1 to TRBJ2-1, with a weak D call TRBD2 (5 bases). This CDR3 is 11 amino acids long. V lost 7 bases and J 10 bases, leaving 11 bases between the germline ends. Germline loops: CDR1 MNHNS, CDR2 SASEGT. The chain's CDR3 is CASTAGGEQFF. CDR3 DNA: TGTGCCAGCACTGCGGGCGGCGAGCAGTTCTTC.